This T cell receptor beta chain was found in a study of blood T cell repertoires in COVID-19. Study details: Sites across the United States, Italy and Spain contributed samples from acute and convalescent COVID-19.

Germline CDR1 is SGDLS and CDR2 is YYNGEE. This CDR3 region has 16 residues. Germline trimming cut 3 bases from V and 5 bases from J; bases unmatched to any gene: 11. Authors' analysis steps: Reference gene primer amplification gave nucleated cell count estimates. Produced via immunoSEQ multiplex PCR; TCRdb's table is partial and in-frame only. The DNA was the basis for D and trimming; V, J and clone size are from that table. The sample carries nearly 80,000 clones, roughly 84% recorded once. V gene TRBV9 combines with J gene TRBJ1-2; TRBD1 matches 9 bases. The source of this sequence is a man aged 50 or older with acute or convalescent COVID-19. Material: peripheral blood. The DNA for the CDR3 is TGTGCCAGCAGCGCTCTAGTAGGACAGGGGCTGTATGGCTACACCTTC. Translated: CASSALVGQGLYGYTF.